Each of the 27 T cell receptor beta chains below was sequenced from the same sample in a study of blood T cell repertoires in COVID-19. Produced via immunoSEQ multiplex PCR; TCRdb's table is partial and in-frame only. Here the sample spans about 45,000 clones, roughly 87% being singletons. Sample: peripheral blood. These receptors were obtained from a human donor in a cohort sampled during active COVID-19.

The rearrangement links TRBV5-1 to TRBJ1-4; D gene unclear. V was clipped by 0 bases and J by 1 base, with 10 bases between them. Germline CDR1 and CDR2: SGHRS and YFSETQ. The CDR3 contains 16 residues. DNA of the CDR3: TGCGCCAGCAGCTTGGATGGCGGAGGAACTAATGAAAAACTGTTTTTT. This codes for CASSLDGGGTNEKLFF.

J is TRBJ2-3 and V is TRBV28; TRBD2 aligns across 12 bases. Losses at the gene ends were 9 bases for V and 4 bases for J; bases not matched to a gene: 23. The CDR3 sequence is 20 residues long. Germline V gene lookup returns CDR1 MDHEN and CDR2 SYDVKM. The CDR3 DNA sequence: TGTGCCAGGGGACACAGTCTAGCGGGAGGGCCGCGGTCCCGGGCAGATACGCAGTATTTT. This codes for CARGHSLAGGPRSRADTQYF.

This clone was seen a single time. V and J are TRBV11-2 and TRBJ2-2; tentative D call: TRBD1 (5 bases). V was cut by 4 bases and J by 1 base, with 13 bases left in between. Germline CDR1 is SGHAT and CDR2 is FQNNGV. The CDR3 is 16 amino acids. The CDR3 DNA reads as TGTGCCAGCAGCTCCCAGGCAGGGATGAACACCGGGGAGCTGTTTTTT. This gives the protein CASSSQAGMNTGELFF. The whole variable domain, remainder taken from reference TRBV11-2 and TRBJ2-2, is EAGVAQSPRYKIIEKRQSVAFWCNPISGHATLYWYQQILGQGPKLLIQFQNNGVVDDSQLPKDRFSAERLKGVDSTLKIQPAKLEDSAVYLCASSSQAGMNTGELFFGEGSRLTVL.

This clone was detected only a few times. The chain employs TRBV28 and TRBJ2-6, with 7 bases fitting TRBD1. The germline V gene has CDR1 MDHEN and CDR2 SYDVKM. The V and J ends lost 1 base and 0 bases, in that order; junction bases with no gene match: 6. The CDR3 consists of 18 residues. The CDR3 DNA is TGTGCCAGCAGTTTATTCGGGACAGAGGGCTCTGGGGCCAACGTCCTGACTTTC. It specifies CASSLFGTEGSGANVLTF.

V is TRBV18 and J is TRBJ1-1; a possible D gene is TRBD1 (6 bases). The CDR3 spans 14 residues. Looked up from germline, CDR1 is KGHSH and CDR2 is LQKENI. Between the trimmed V and J ends, which lost 5 bases and 0 bases, there was a span of 10 bases. This CDR3 is CASSEQGMNTEAFF. The DNA of the CDR3 is TGTGCCAGCTCAGAACAGGGTATGAACACTGAAGCTTTCTTT.

This chain joins TRBV11-1 and TRBJ2-4; D possibly corresponds to TRBD2 (5 bases). The CDR3 runs 14 residues. Trimming removed 2 bases from V and 7 bases from J, with 12 bases in between. Per the germline V gene, CDR1 is SGHAT and CDR2 is FQDESV (reference sequence). CDR3 region: CASSLNGDGNIQYF. CDR3 bases: TGTGCCAGCAGCTTAAACGGGGATGGGAACATTCAGTACTTC.

The CDR3 loop reads CAISGLSGDGYTF. The CDR3 DNA sequence: TGTGCCATCAGTGGTCTCTCAGGGGACGGCTACACCTTC. This sequence joins TRBV10-3 and TRBJ1-2; the D gene is possibly TRBD1 (6 bases). The CDR3 totals 13 residues. Trimming cost V 4 bases and J 8 bases, with 14 bases left between them. Germline-derived CDR1 and CDR2 are ENHRY and SYGVKD.

V usage is TRBV6-5 and J usage is TRBJ2-2, with 8 bases matching TRBD2. Trimming at V came to 6 bases and at J to 3 bases, leaving 6 bases not matched to a gene. This CDR3 is built from 15 residues. The germline CDR1 and CDR2 sequences are MNHEY and SVGAGI. CDR3 nucleotides: TGTGCCAGCAGCCAGCGGGAGAGGGACACCGGGGAGCTGTTTTTT. It specifies CASSQRERDTGELFF.

The chain combines TRBV24-1 with TRBJ2-3; the D is unclear. CDR3 size: 13 residues. Germline loops: CDR1 KGHDR, CDR2 SFDVKD. The V end was cut by 3 bases, the J end by 6 bases, with 9 bases between. The CDR3 is CATSDPPGDTQYF. In DNA form, the CDR3 reads TGTGCCACCAGTGATCCCCCCGGGGATACGCAGTATTTT.

The chain uses TRBV7-8 and TRBJ2-7, with 12 bases that match TRBD2. Germline values: CDR1 SGHVS, CDR2 FQNEAQ. This CDR3 spans 14 amino acids. The ends lost 5 bases at V and 6 bases at J; junction bases unmatched: 5. The CDR3 reads CASSLRLAGAEQYF. DNA of the CDR3: TGTGCCAGCAGCCTCCGACTAGCGGGAGCCGAGCAGTACTTC.

The rearrangement uses TRBV5-1 and TRBJ2-2; TRBD2 matches at 7 bases. The CDR3 covers 16 residues. Germline CDR1 SGHRS, CDR2 YFSETQ. V shed 0 bases and J 1 base; nucleotides not matched to a gene: 3. For the CDR3, the DNA is TGCGCCAGCAGCTTGGTTCCTAGCGGGAACACCGGGGAGCTGTTTTTT. It yields the protein CASSLVPSGNTGELFF.

The J gene is TRBJ2-3, the V gene TRBV11-1; a possible D gene is TRBD1 (5 bases). V lost 5 bases, J lost 4 bases, and 13 bases lay in between. CDR1 SGHAT and CDR2 FQDESV come from the germline V gene (reference sequence). The CDR3 has 14 amino acids. The CDR3 DNA sequence: TGTGCCAGCAGCCTCAGGGTGTTCGCAGATACGCAGTATTTT. Protein: CASSLRVFADTQYF.

V usage is TRBV5-4 and J usage is TRBJ2-7; the D gene is possibly TRBD2 (7 bases). The germline V gene encodes CDR1 SGHNT and CDR2 YYREEE (reference sequence). This CDR3 has 15 residues. Deletions cut 0 bases from V and 6 bases from J, with 16 bases between. The CDR3 loop reads CASSLGGGKRTEQYF. CDR3 nucleotides: TGTGCCAGCAGCTTGGGGGGGGGCAAACGAACCGAGCAGTACTTC.

The V call is TRBV5-4, the J call TRBJ2-5, with a weak D call TRBD2 (6 bases). Germline lookup yields CDR1 SGHNT and CDR2 YYREEE (reference sequence). V lost 4 bases and J 3 bases, leaving 10 bases between the germline ends. The length of the CDR3 is 13 residues. In DNA, the CDR3 is TGTGCCAGCAGCGCGTTAGCGGAAGAGACCCAGTACTTC. Its translation: CASSALAEETQYF.

The rearrangement joins TRBV4-1 to TRBJ1-2; D uncertain. In germline, CDR1 is MGHRA, CDR2 YSYEKL. The V end was cut by 1 base, the J end by 5 bases, with 14 bases between. CDR3 length: 15 residues. The CDR3 loop reads CASSQVGLREYGYTF. CDR3 nucleotides: TGCGCCAGCAGCCAAGTGGGCCTGCGTGAGTATGGCTACACCTTC.

The count of this clone is one. The J gene is TRBJ1-1, the V gene TRBV5-1; D remains unclear. The germline V and J ends were trimmed by 1 base and 8 bases, with 15 bases remaining between them. Germline lookup yields CDR1 SGHRS and CDR2 YFSETQ. The CDR3 spans 14 residues. The CDR3 nucleotides read TGCGCCAGCAGCTTGATCGGGGAGAACGGGGAAGCTTTCTTT. The encoded protein is CASSLIGENGEAFF. Full variable domain (remainder filled in from reference TRBV5-1 and TRBJ1-1): KAGVTQTPRYLIKTRGQQVTLSCSPISGHRSVSWYQQTPGQGLQFLFEYFSETQRNKGNFPGRFSGRQFSNSRSEMNVSTLELGDSALYLCASSLIGENGEAFFGQGTRLTVV.

This sequence joins TRBV14 and TRBJ2-1, with D maybe TRBD2 (5 bases). The V end was cut by 1 base, the J end by 0 bases, with 22 bases between. The CDR3 is 20 amino acids. Germline CDR1 reads SGHDN; CDR2 reads FVKESK. This CDR3 reads CASSQVFYGRALYSYNEQFF. For the CDR3, the DNA is TGTGCCAGCAGCCAAGTCTTCTATGGGCGGGCCCTATACTCCTACAATGAGCAGTTCTTC.

This chain uses TRBV19 with TRBJ2-1, with unresolved D. In germline, CDR1 is LNHDA, CDR2 SQIVND (reference sequence). This CDR3 spans 12 amino acids. Deletions cut 4 bases from V and 5 bases from J, with 6 bases between. The CDR3 DNA reads TGTGCCAGTAGTAAGCTAAACAATGAGCAGTTCTTC. It translates to CASSKLNNEQFF. The whole variable domain, remainder taken from reference TRBV19 and TRBJ2-1, is DGGITQSPKYLFRKEGQNVTLSCEQNLNHDAMYWYRQDPGQGLRLIYYSQIVNDFQKGDIAEGYSVSREKKESFPLTVTSAQKNPTAFYLCASSKLNNEQFFGPGTRLTVL.

A single count supports this clone. This chain uses TRBV7-2 with TRBJ1-3, with 7 positions matching TRBD1. J was trimmed by 2 bases and V by 4 bases; bases with no gene match: 2. Germline CDR1 SGHTA, CDR2 FQGNSA. The CDR3 length is 14 residues. The CDR3: CASSSQGAGNTIYF. Written as DNA, the CDR3 is TGTGCCAGCAGCTCGCAGGGGGCTGGAAACACCATATATTTT.

The rearrangement links TRBV19 to TRBJ2-1, with 9 bases fitting TRBD2. In germline, CDR1 is LNHDA, CDR2 SQIVND (reference sequence). The CDR3 extends over 14 amino acids. J gave up 8 bases and V 4 bases, and 6 bases lay outside the gene matches. CDR3 sequence: CASSRLADGYEQFF. CDR3 in DNA: TGTGCCAGTAGTAGACTAGCGGATGGGTATGAGCAGTTCTTC.

The genes are TRBV28 and TRBJ1-4; 10 bases match TRBD1. The CDR3 spans 16 residues. Germline V CDR1 and CDR2: MDHEN, SYDVKM. V was pared by 8 bases and J by 0 bases, with 6 bases of the junction left unmatched. DNA for the CDR3: TGTGCCAGCGGGGACAGGGGAGGGCCAACTAATGAAAAACTGTTTTTT. Protein product: CASGDRGGPTNEKLFF.

This clone has a handful of counts. The chain joins TRBV2 to TRBJ2-7, with D unresolved. This CDR3 contains 11 residues. The V gene lost 4 bases and the J gene lost 3 bases, with 4 bases spanning the gap. Germline CDR1 reads SNHLY; CDR2 reads FYNNEI. CDR3 DNA: TGTGCCAGCAGTGGCGTCTACGAGCAGTACTTC. The encoded protein is CASSGVYEQYF.

This clone came up a few times. The gene calls are TRBV5-4 and TRBJ2-1; 9 bases agree with TRBD2. Germline-derived CDR1 and CDR2 are SGHNT and YYREEE (reference sequence). Trimming removed 4 bases from V and 4 bases from J; junction bases left unmatched: 6. CDR3 length: 15 amino acids. The DNA of the CDR3 is TGTGCCAGCAGCACGCGGGGGGGGGTATACAATGAGCAGTTCTTC. Its protein product is CASSTRGGVYNEQFF. The complete variable domain, with remaining parts taken from reference TRBV5-4 and TRBJ2-1, reads ETGVTQSPTHLIKTRGQQVTLRCSSQSGHNTVSWYQQALGQGPQFIFQYYREEENGRGNFPPRFSGLQFPNYSSELNVNALELDDSALYLCASSTRGGVYNEQFFGPGTRLTVL.

This clone was counted a few times. The CDR3 nucleotides read TGTGCCAGCAGCTTACTAGGCCAGCTGTCCGGGGATACGCAGTATTTT. Its protein is CASSLLGQLSGDTQYF. The chain combines TRBV7-9 with TRBJ2-3; unclear D gene. This CDR3 has 16 amino acids. From germline, CDR1 is SEHNR and CDR2 FQNEAQ (reference sequence). Trimming took 2 bases from V and 6 from J, leaving 18 bases between them.

The chain links TRBV28 to TRBJ1-2; D may be TRBD1 (6 bases). Trimming cost V 6 bases and J 10 bases, with 21 bases left between them. The germline gives CDR1 MDHEN, CDR2 SYDVKM. The CDR3 covers 14 residues. The CDR3: CASSIGTGQGDYTF. CDR3 bases: TGTGCCAGCAGCATAGGAACAGGGCAAGGGGACTACACCTTC.

The genes are TRBV11-2 and TRBJ1-4, with D tentatively TRBD1 (6 bases). This CDR3 comprises 17 residues. V gave up 5 bases and J gave up 6 bases, with 22 bases separating them. Germline V lookup: CDR1 SGHAT, CDR2 FQNNGV. CDR3 amino acids: CASSGYRDIYKDEKLFF. The CDR3 bases are TGTGCCAGCAGCGGATACCGGGACATCTACAAGGATGAAAAACTGTTTTTT. The variable domain in full, with the rest retrieved from reference TRBV11-2 and TRBJ1-4, is EAGVAQSPRYKIIEKRQSVAFWCNPISGHATLYWYQQILGQGPKLLIQFQNNGVVDDSQLPKDRFSAERLKGVDSTLKIQPAKLEDSAVYLCASSGYRDIYKDEKLFFGSGTQLSVL.

The chain carries TRBV14 and TRBJ2-1; TRBD2 agrees at 7 bases. V was pared by 0 bases and J by 1 base, with 3 bases of the junction left unmatched. Germline loops: CDR1 SGHDN, CDR2 FVKESK. The CDR3 contains 16 residues. CDR3 protein: CASSQDLAVSYNEQFF. The CDR3 nucleotides read TGTGCCAGCAGCCAAGACCTAGCGGTATCCTACAATGAGCAGTTCTTC.